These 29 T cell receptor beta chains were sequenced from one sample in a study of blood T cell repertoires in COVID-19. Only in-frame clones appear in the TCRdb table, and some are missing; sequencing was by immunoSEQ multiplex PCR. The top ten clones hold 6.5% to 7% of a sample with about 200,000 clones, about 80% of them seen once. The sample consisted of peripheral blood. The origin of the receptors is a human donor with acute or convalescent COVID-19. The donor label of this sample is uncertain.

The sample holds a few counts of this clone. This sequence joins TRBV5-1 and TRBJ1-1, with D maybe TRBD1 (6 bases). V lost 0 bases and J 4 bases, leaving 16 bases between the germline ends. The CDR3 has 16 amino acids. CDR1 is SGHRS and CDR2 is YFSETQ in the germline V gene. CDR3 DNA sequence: TGCGCCAGCAGCTTGGACCCCACAGGGCCGAGCACTGAAGCTTTCTTT. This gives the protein CASSLDPTGPSTEAFF.

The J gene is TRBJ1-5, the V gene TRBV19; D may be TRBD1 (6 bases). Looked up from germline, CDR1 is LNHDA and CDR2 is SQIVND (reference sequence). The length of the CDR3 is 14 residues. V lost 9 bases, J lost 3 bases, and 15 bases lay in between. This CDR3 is CASQGPEINQPQHF. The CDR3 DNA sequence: TGTGCCAGCCAGGGGCCAGAGATCAATCAGCCCCAGCATTTT.

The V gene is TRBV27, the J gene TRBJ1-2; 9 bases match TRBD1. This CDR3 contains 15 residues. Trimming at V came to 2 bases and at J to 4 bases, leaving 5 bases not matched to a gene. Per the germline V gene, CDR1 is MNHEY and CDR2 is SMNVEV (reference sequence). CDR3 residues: CASSLTGGRPYGYTF. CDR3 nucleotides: TGTGCCAGCAGTTTAACAGGGGGCAGACCCTATGGCTACACCTTC.

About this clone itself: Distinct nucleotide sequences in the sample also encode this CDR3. CDR3 in amino acids: CASSLQGSGNTIYF. CDR3 bases: TGCGCCAGCAGCTTGCAGGGTTCTGGAAACACCATATATTTT. The chain is built from TRBV5-1 and TRBJ1-3; perhaps TRBD1 as D (5 bases). CDR1 and CDR2 from the germline V gene are SGHRS and YFSETQ. V dropped 1 base and J dropped 1 base, with 6 bases sitting between them. The CDR3 is 14 amino acids.

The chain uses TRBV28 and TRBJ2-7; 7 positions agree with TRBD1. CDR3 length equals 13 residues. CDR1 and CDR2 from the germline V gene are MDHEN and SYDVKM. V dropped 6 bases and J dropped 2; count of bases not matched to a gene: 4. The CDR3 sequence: CASSYGTAYEQYF. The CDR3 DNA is TGTGCCAGCAGCTACGGGACAGCCTACGAGCAGTACTTC.

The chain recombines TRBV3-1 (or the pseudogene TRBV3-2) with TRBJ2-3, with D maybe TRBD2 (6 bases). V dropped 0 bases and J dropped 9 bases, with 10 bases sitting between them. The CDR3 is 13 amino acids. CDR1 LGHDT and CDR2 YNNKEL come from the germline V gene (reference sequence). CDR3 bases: TGTGCCAGCAGCCAAGATACACTAGCCACGCAGTATTTT. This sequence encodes CASSQDTLATQYF.

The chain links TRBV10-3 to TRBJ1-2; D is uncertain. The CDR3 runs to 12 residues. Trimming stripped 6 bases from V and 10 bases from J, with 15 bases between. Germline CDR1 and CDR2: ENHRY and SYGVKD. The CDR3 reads CAISGTEVPYTF. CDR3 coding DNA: TGTGCCATCAGCGGCACAGAAGTCCCCTACACCTTC.

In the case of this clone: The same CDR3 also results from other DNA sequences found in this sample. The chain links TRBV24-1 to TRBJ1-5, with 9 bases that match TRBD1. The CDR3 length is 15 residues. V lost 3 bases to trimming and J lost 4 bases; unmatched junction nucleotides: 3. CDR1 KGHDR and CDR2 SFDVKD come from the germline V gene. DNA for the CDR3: TGTGCCACCAGTGATCCCGGGACAGGGAATCAGCCCCAGCATTTT. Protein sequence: CATSDPGTGNQPQHF.

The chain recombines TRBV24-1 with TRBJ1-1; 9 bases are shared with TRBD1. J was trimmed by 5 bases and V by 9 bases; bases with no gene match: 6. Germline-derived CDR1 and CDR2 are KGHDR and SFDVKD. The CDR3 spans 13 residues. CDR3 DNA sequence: TGTGCCACCTCACAGGGGGCGGAAACTGAAGCTTTCTTT. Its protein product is CATSQGAETEAFF.

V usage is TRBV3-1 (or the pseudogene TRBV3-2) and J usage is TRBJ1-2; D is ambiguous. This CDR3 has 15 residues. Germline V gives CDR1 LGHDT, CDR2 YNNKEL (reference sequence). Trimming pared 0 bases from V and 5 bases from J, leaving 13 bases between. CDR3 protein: CASSQESRPLYGYTF. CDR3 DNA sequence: TGTGCCAGCAGCCAAGAAAGCAGGCCTCTATATGGCTACACCTTC.

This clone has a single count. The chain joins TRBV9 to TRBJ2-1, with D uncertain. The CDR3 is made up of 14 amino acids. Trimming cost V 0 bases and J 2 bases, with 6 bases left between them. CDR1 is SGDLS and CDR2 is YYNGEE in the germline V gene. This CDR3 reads CASSVVPAYNEQFF. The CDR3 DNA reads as TGTGCCAGCAGCGTAGTTCCTGCCTACAATGAGCAGTTCTTC.

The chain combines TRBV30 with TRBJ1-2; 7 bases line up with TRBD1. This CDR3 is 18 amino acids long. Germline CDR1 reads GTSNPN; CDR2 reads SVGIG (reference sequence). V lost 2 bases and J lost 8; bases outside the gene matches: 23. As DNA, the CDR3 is TGTGCCTGGAGTTCACCGGCCCTCGGACAGGACGGACGTACGGGCTACACCTTC. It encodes CAWSSPALGQDGRTGYTF.

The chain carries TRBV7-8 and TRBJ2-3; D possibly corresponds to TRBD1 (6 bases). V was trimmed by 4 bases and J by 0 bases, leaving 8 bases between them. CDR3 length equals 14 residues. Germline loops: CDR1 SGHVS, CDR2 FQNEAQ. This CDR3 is CASSWTASTDTQYF. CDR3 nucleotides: TGTGCCAGCAGCTGGACAGCTAGCACAGATACGCAGTATTTT.

CDR3 DNA: TGTGCCAGTAGTATTGTGCGGAACACCGGGGAGCTGTTTTTT. This gives the protein CASSIVRNTGELFF. The genes are TRBV19 and TRBJ2-2, with no clear D. Trimming cost V 3 bases and J 1 base, with 6 bases left between them. The CDR3 extends over 14 amino acids. Germline CDR1 LNHDA, CDR2 SQIVND (reference sequence). The full variable domain, rest sourced from reference TRBV19 and TRBJ2-2, is DGGITQSPKYLFRKEGQNVTLSCEQNLNHDAMYWYRQDPGQGLRLIYYSQIVNDFQKGDIAEGYSVSREKKESFPLTVTSAQKNPTAFYLCASSIVRNTGELFFGEGSRLTVL.

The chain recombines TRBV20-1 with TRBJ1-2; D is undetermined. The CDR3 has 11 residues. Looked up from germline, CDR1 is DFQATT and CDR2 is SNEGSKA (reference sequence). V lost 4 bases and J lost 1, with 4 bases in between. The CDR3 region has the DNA TGCAGTGCTACCAGTAACTATGGCTACACCTTC. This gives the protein CSATSNYGYTF.

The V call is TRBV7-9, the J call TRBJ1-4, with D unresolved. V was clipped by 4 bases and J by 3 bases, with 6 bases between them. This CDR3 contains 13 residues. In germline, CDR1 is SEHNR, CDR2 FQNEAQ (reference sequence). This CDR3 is CASSSVANEKLFF. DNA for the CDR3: TGTGCCAGCAGCTCGGTGGCTAATGAAAAACTGTTTTTT.

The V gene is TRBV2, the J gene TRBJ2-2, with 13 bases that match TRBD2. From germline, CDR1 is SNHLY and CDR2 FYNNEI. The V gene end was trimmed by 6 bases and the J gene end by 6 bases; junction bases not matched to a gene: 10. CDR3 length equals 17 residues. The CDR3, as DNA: TGTGCCAGCAGACCCACTAGCGGGAGGGCCATCGCCGGGGAGCTGTTTTTT. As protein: CASRPTSGRAIAGELFF.

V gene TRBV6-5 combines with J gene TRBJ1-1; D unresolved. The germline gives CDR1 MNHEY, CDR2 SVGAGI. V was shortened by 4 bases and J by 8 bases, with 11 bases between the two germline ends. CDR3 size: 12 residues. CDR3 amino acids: CASSLGGGEAFF. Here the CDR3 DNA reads TGTGCCAGCAGTTTGGGAGGAGGGGAAGCTTTCTTT.

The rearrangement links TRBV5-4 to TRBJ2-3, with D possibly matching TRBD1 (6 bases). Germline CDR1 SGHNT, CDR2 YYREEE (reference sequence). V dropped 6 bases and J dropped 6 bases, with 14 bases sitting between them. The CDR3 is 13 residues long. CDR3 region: CASNPGDRDTQYF. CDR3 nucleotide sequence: TGTGCCAGCAATCCAGGGGATCGCGATACGCAGTATTTT.

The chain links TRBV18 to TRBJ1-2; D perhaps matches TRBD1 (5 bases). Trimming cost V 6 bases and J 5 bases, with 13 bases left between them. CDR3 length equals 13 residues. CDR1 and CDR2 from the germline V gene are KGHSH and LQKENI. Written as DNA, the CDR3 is TGTGCCAGCTCTGAGAAAAAGGGGTATGGCTACACCTTC. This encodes CASSEKKGYGYTF.

CDR3 sequence (DNA): TGTGCCAGCAGCTCCTACTATTCACCCCTCCACTTT. It is translated as CASSSYYSPLHF. The rearrangement uses TRBV7-6 and TRBJ1-6; D gene uncertain. This CDR3 has 12 amino acids. The germline V gene has CDR1 SGHVS and CDR2 FNYEAQ. The V end was cut by 4 bases, the J end by 8 bases, with 6 bases between.

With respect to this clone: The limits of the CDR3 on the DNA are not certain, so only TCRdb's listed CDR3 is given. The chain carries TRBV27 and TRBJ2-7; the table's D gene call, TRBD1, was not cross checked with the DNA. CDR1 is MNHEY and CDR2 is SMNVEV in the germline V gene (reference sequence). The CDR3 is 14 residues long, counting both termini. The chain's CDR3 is CASSFLAGGNEQYF.

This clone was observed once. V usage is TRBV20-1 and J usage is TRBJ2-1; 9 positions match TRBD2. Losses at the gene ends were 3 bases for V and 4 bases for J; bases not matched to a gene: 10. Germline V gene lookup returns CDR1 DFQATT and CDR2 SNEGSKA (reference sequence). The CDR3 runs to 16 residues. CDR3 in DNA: TGCAGTGCTAGTTATCAAAGCGGGAGGAGGTACAATGAGCAGTTCTTC. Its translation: CSASYQSGRRYNEQFF.

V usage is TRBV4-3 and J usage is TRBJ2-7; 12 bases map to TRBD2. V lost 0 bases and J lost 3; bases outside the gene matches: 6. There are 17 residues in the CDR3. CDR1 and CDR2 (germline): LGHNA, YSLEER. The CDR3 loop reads CASSQDWASGRVYEQYF. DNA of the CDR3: TGCGCCAGCAGCCAAGATTGGGCTAGCGGGAGGGTCTACGAGCAGTACTTC.

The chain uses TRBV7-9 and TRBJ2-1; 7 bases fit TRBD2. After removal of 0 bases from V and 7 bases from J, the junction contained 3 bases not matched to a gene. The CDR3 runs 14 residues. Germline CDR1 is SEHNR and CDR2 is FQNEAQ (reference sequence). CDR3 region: CASSLAGGPNEQFF. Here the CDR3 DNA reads TGTGCCAGCAGCTTAGCGGGAGGGCCAAATGAGCAGTTCTTC.

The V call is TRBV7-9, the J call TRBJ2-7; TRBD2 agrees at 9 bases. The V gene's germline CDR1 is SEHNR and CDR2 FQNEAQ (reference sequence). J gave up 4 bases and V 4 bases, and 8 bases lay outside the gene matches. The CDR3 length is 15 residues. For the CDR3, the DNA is TGTGCCAGCAGCTACACTCTAGCGGGAAAGTACGAGCAGTACTTC. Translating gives CASSYTLAGKYEQYF.

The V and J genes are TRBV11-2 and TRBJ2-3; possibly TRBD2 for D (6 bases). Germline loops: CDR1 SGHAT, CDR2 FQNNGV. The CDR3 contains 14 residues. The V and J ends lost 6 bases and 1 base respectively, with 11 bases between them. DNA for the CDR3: TGTGCCAGCAGTCCTTGGGGGGGCACAGATACGCAGTATTTT. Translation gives CASSPWGGTDTQYF.

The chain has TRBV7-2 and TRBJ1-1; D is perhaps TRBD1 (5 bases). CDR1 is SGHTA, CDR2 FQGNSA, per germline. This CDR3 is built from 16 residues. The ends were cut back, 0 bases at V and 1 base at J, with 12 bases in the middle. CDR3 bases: TGTGCCAGCAGCTTAGCCCTCCTTACAGGGAACACTGAAGCTTTCTTT. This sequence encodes CASSLALLTGNTEAFF.

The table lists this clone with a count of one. The CDR3 reads CASSSWGGPNEQFF. For the CDR3, the DNA is TGTGCCAGCAGCTCCTGGGGGGGCCCCAATGAGCAGTTCTTC. The chain has TRBV11-2 and TRBJ2-1, with D tentatively TRBD2 (7 bases). Germline assignment: CDR1 SGHAT and CDR2 FQNNGV. The CDR3 runs to 14 residues. Trimming took 4 bases from V and 6 from J, leaving 13 bases between them.